In this sample, the clone carrying this T cell receptor (beta chain) turned up once. As yet, its antigen is unknown. The entry originates in a study of T cell responses to AZD1222 COVID-19 vaccine. For the study at large: Second doses at about 4 or about 12 weeks were pooled.

Study results and caveats: Spike-specific TCR breadth and depth were elevated following two AZD1222 doses. Reportedly, nearly half of unique spike TCRs recognized epitopes outside B.1.351/B.1.1.7 mutations.

This table comes from immunoSEQ multiplex PCR, and its TCRdb copy is limited to in-frame clones, with some not included. The sample consists of some 170,000 clones, around 90% of them appearing once. The TCR comes from an adult in good health. Sequenced material: peripheral blood, taken on day 0 of AZD1222 vaccination.

The CDR3 spells CASGGSTNEKLFF. CDR3 DNA sequence: TGTGCTAGTGGTGGTAGTACTAATGAAAAACTGTTTTTT. This chain connects TRBV12-5 to TRBJ1-4; D gene unclear. The CDR3 consists of 13 residues. Germline assignment: CDR1 LGHNT and CDR2 FRNRAP. V lost 5 bases and J lost 2, with 6 bases in between.